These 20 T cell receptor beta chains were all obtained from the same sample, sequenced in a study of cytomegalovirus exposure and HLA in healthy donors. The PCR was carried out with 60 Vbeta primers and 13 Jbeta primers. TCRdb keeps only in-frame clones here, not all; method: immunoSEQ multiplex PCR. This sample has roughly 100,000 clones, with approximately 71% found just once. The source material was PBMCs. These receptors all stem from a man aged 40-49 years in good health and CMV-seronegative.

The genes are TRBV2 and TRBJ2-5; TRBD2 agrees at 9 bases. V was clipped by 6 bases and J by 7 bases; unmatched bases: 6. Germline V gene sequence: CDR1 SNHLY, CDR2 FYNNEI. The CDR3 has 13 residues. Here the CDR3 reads CASRGLAEVTQYF. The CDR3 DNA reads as TGTGCCAGCAGGGGACTAGCCGAGGTGACCCAGTACTTC.

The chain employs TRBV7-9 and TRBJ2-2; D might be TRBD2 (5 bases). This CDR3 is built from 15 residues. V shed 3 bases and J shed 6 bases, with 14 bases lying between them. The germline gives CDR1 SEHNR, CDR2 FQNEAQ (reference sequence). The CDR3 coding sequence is TGTGCCAGCAGCTTTACGGGGAGAAGGGCCGGGGAGCTGTTTTTT. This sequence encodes CASSFTGRRAGELFF.

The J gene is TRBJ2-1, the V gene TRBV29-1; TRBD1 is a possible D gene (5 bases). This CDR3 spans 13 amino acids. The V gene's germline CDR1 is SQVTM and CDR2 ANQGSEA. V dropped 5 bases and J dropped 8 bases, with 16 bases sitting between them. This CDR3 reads CSVLSHRGYEQFF. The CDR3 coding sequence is TGCAGCGTTCTTTCGCATAGGGGCTATGAGCAGTTCTTC.

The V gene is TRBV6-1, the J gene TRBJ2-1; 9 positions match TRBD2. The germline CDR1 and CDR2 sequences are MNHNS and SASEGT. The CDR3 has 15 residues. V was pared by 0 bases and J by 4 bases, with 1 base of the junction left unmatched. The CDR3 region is CASSEASGGYNEQFF. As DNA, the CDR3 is TGTGCCAGCAGTGAAGCTAGCGGGGGTTACAATGAGCAGTTCTTC.

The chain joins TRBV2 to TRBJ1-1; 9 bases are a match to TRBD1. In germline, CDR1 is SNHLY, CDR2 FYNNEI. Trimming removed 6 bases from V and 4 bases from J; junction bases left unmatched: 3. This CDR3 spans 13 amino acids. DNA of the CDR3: TGTGCCAGCAGGGAGACAGGGGGCACTGAAGCTTTCTTT. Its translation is CASRETGGTEAFF.

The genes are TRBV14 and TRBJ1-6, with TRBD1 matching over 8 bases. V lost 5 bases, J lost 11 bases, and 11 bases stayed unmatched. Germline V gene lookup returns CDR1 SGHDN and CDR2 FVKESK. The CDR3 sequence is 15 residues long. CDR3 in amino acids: CASSESHTGGTPLHF. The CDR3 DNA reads TGTGCCAGCAGCGAGTCGCATACAGGGGGTACACCCCTCCACTTT. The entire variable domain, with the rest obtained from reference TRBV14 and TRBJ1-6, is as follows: EAGVTQFPSHSVIEKGQTVTLRCDPISGHDNLYWYRRVMGKEIKFLLHFVKESKQDESGMPNNRFLAERTGGTYSTLKVQPAELEDSGVYFCASSESHTGGTPLHFGNGTRLTVT.

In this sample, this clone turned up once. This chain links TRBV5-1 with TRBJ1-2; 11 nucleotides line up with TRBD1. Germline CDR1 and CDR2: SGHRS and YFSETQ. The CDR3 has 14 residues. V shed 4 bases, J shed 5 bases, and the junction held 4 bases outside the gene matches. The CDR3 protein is CASSAGTGGYGYTF. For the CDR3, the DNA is TGCGCCAGCAGCGCGGGGACAGGGGGATATGGCTACACCTTC.

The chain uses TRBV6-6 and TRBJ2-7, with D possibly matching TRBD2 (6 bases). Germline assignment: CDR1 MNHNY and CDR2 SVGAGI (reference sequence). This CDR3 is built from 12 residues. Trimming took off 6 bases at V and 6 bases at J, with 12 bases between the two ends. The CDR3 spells CASRGQGGEQYF. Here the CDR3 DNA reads TGTGCCAGCAGGGGGCAGGGAGGCGAGCAGTACTTC.

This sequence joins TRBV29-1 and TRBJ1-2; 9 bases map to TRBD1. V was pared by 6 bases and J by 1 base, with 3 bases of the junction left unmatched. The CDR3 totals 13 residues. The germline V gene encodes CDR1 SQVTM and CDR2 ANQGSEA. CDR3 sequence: CSVGTGRNYGYTF. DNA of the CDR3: TGCAGCGTAGGGACAGGGCGTAACTATGGCTACACCTTC.

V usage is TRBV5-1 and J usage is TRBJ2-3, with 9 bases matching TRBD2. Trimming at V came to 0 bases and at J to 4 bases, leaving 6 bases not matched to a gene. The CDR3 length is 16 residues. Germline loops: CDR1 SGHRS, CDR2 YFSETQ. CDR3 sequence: CASSLVAAGGSDTQYF. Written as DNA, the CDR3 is TGCGCCAGCAGCTTGGTTGCGGCGGGGGGGTCAGATACGCAGTATTTT.

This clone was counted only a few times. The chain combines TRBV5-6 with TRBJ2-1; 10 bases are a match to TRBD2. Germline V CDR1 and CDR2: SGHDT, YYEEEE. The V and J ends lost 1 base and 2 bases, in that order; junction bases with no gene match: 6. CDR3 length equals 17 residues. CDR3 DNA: TGTGCCAGCAGCTTGTGGGGTAGCGGGGGGACCTACAATGAGCAGTTCTTC. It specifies CASSLWGSGGTYNEQFF.

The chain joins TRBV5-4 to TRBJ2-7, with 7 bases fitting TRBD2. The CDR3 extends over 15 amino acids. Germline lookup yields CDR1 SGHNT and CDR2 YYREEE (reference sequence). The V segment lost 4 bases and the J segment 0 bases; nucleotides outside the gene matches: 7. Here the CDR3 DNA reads TGTGCCAGCAGCCTGGCGCGGGGGAACTCCTACGAGCAGTACTTC. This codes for CASSLARGNSYEQYF.

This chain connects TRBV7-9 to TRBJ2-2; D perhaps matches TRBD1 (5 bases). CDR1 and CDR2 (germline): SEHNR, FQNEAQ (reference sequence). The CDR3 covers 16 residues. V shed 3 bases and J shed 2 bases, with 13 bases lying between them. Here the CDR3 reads CASSLLRQTNTGELFF. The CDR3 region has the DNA TGTGCCAGCAGCTTGTTGAGACAGACTAACACCGGGGAGCTGTTTTTT.

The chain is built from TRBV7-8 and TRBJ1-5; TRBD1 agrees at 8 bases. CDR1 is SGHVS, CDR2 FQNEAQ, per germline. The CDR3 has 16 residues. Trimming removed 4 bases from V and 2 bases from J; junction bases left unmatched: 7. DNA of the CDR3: TGTGCCAGCAGCTCCCGACAGGGGACTCGCAATCAGCCCCAGCATTTT. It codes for CASSSRQGTRNQPQHF. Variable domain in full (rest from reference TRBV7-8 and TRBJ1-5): GAGVSQSPRYKVAKRGQDVALRCDPISGHVSLFWYQQALGQGPEFLTYFQNEAQLDKSGLPSDRFFAERPEGSVSTLKIQRTQQEDSAVYLCASSSRQGTRNQPQHFGDGTRLSIL.

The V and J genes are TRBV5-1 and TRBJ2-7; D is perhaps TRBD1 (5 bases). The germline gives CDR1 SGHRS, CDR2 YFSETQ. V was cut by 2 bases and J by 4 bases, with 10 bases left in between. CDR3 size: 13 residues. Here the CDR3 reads CASSFPGRYEQYF. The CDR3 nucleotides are TGCGCCAGCAGCTTTCCAGGGCGGTACGAGCAGTACTTC. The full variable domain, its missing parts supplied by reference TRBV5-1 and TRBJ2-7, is KAGVTQTPRYLIKTRGQQVTLSCSPISGHRSVSWYQQTPGQGLQFLFEYFSETQRNKGNFPGRFSGRQFSNSRSEMNVSTLELGDSALYLCASSFPGRYEQYFGPGTRLTVT.

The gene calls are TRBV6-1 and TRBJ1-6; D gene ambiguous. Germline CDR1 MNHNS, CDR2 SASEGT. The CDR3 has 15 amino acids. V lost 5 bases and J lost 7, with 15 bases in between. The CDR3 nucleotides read TGTGCCAGCAGTCCTGGGAGGCCGTCAAATTCACCCCTCCACTTT. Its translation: CASSPGRPSNSPLHF.

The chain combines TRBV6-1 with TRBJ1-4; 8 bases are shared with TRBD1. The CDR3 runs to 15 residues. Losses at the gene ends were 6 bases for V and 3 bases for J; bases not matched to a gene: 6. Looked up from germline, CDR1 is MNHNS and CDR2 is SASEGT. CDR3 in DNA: TGTGCCAGCAGAGATTTGACAGGGGCTAATGAAAAACTGTTTTTT. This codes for CASRDLTGANEKLFF.

The CDR3 DNA reads as TGTGCCAGCAGCCCGGGGGGCCTTAACTATGGCTACACCTTC. Amino acids: CASSPGGLNYGYTF. The chain joins TRBV7-9 to TRBJ1-2; D perhaps matches TRBD1 (6 bases). The germline V and J ends were trimmed by 5 bases and 1 base, with 11 bases remaining between them. Germline V gene lookup returns CDR1 SEHNR and CDR2 FQNEAQ (reference sequence). The CDR3 contains 14 residues.

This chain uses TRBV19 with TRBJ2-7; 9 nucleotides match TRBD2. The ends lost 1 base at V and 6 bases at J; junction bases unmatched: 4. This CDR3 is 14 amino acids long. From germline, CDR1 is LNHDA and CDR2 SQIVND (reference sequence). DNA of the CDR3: TGTGCCAGTAGTATAGGGCCAGCGGGGGGCGAGCAGTACTTC. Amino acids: CASSIGPAGGEQYF.

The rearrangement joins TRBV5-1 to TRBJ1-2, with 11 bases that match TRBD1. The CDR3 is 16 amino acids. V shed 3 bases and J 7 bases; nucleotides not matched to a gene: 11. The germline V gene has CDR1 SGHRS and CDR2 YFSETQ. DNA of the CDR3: TGCGCCAGCAGCTCGAAACTTCCGGGACAGGGGGGTGGCTACACCTTC. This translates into CASSSKLPGQGGGYTF.